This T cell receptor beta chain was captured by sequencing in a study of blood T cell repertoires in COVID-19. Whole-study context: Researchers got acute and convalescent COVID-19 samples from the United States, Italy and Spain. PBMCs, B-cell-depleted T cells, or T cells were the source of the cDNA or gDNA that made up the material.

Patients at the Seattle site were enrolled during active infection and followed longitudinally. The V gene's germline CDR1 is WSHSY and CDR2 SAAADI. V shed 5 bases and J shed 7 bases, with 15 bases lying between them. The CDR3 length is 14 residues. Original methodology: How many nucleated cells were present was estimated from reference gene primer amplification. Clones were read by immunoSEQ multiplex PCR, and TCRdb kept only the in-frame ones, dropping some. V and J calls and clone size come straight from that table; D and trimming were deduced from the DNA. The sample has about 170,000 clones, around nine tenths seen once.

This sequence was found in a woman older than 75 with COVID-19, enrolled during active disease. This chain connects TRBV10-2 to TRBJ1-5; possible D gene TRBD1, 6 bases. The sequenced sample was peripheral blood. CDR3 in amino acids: CASSPPGEDQPQHF. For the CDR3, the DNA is TGCGCCAGCAGTCCGCCAGGGGAAGACCAGCCCCAGCATTTT.